The text below deals with one T cell receptor beta chain. This sample is part of a study of T cell responses to AZD1222 COVID-19 vaccine. The method was immunoSEQ multiplex PCR; TCRdb's version includes in-frame clones alone and lacks a portion of them. The data show about 150,000 clones, around nine tenths seen once. The sample was peripheral blood, taken 28 days after the second AZD1222 dose. The receptor comes from an adult who received the AZD1222 COVID-19 vaccine.

The CDR3 coding sequence is TGTGCCAGCAGTTACTTGACGGGGTCTAGCAATCAGCCCCAGCATTTT. Amino acid sequence: CASSYLTGSSNQPQHF. The V gene is TRBV6-6, the J gene TRBJ1-5; the D is unclear. This CDR3 is built from 16 residues. In germline, CDR1 is MNHNY, CDR2 SVGAGI (reference sequence). Trimming removed 1 base from V and 0 bases from J, with 10 bases in between.